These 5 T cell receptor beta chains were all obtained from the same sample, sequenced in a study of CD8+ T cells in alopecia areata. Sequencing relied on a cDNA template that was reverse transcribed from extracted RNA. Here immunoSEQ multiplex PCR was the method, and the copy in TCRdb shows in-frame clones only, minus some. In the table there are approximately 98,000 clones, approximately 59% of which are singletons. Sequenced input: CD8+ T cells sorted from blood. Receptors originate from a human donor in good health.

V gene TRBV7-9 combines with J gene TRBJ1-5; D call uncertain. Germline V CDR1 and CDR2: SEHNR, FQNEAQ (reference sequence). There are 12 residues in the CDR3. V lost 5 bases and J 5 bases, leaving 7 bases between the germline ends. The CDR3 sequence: CASSPADQPQHF. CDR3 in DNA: TGTGCCAGCAGCCCCGCGGATCAGCCCCAGCATTTT.

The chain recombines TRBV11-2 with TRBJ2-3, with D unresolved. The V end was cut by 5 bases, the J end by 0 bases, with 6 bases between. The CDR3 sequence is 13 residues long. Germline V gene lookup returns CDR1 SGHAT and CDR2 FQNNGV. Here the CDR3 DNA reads TGTGCCAGCAGCCCACTTAGCACAGATACGCAGTATTTT. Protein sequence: CASSPLSTDTQYF.

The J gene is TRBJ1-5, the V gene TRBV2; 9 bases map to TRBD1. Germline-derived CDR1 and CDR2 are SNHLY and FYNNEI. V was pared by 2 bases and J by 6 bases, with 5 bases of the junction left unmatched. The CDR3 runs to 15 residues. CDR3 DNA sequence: TGTGCCAGCAGTGAAAAGGGACAGGGACTTCAGCCCCAGCATTTT. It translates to CASSEKGQGLQPQHF. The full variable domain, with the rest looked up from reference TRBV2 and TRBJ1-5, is EPEVTQTPSHQVTQMGQEVILRCVPISNHLYFYWYRQILGQKVEFLVSFYNNEISEKSEIFDDQFSVERPDGSNFTLKIRSTKLEDSAMYFCASSEKGQGLQPQHFGDGTRLSIL.

The CDR3 region has the DNA TGTGCCAGCAGTGAAGGGGGGACAGGGACCTATGGCTACACCTTC. Translating gives CASSEGGTGTYGYTF. The rearrangement uses TRBV2 and TRBJ1-2; the match to TRBD1 covers 9 bases. This CDR3 is built from 15 residues. The germline CDR1 and CDR2 sequences are SNHLY and FYNNEI. Losses at the gene ends were 1 base for V and 4 bases for J; bases not matched to a gene: 4.

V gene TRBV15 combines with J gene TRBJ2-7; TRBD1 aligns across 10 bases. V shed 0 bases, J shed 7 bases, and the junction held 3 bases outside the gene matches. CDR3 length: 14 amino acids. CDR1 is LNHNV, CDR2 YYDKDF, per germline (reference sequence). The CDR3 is CATSRDWTGGEQYF. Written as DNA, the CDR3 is TGTGCCACCAGCAGAGACTGGACAGGGGGAGAGCAGTACTTC.